The TCR beta chain described here comes from a study of response to subunit inactivated influenza vaccine. General study findings and limits: New T cells are recruited in small numbers by each seasonal influenza vaccination, according to the authors' suggestion.

This clonotype turned up a few times. Antigen: not known. Germline lookup yields CDR1 MGHDK and CDR2 SYGVNS. This CDR3 has 15 residues. Trimming cost V 0 bases and J 5 bases, with 13 bases left between them. MiXCR, run by TCRdb on the RT-PCR reads, gives a single entry per CDR3 protein. The sample has about 650,000 distinct CDR3 sequences, 11% to 15% seen once. Source: PBMCs from blood, taken 14 to 15 days before vaccination. This sequence originates from a man over 45 who received an inactivated influenza vaccine. The rearrangement joins TRBV25-1 to TRBJ2-5, with D perhaps matching TRBD2 (7 bases). CDR3 nucleotides: TGTGCCAGCAGTGAATATATGGGGGGGCTGGAGACCCAGTACTTC. Its protein product is CASSEYMGGLETQYF.